The rows below give T cell receptor beta chains drawn from one sample of a study of T cells in Graves' hyperthyroidism and ophthalmopathy. MiXCR, applied by TCRdb to the multiplex PCR reads, yields one record per CDR3 protein. The sample carries 300,000 to 500,000 distinct CDR3 sequences, 15% recorded once. Sequenced input: blood. The receptors were sampled from a woman between 25 and 40 years old with Graves' hyperthyroidism. CDR3s include the opening cysteine and the closing phenylalanine or tryptophan. Fields, in order: J gene, V gene, CDR3 protein.

TRBJ2-5,TRBV2,CASSRTSGLKETQYF
TRBJ2-2,TRBV25-1,CASSESVAGNTGELFF
TRBJ2-7,TRBV27,CASSYRYEQYF
TRBJ2-2,TRBV7-2,CASSLAHWRGRRTGELFF
TRBJ2-3,TRBV20-1,CSASRVAGDPDTQYF
TRBJ1-4,TRBV7-8,CATGPRWSEKLFF
TRBJ2-7,TRBV20-1,CSARDNSGSYEQYF
TRBJ1-1,TRBV29-1,CSVEEGGKQKAFF
TRBJ1-2,TRBV2,CASSEAVGAGALYGYTF
TRBJ1-2,TRBV30,CAWGSNYGYTF
TRBJ1-2,TRBV27,CASSFEGSGYTF
TRBJ2-2,TRBV20-1,CSAYGTGERYF
TRBJ1-1,TRBV28,CASSLRVTEAFF
TRBJ2-3,TRBV7-8,CASSLVAGGFGADTQYF
TRBJ2-7,TRBV30,CAWSRGGSSYEQYF
TRBJ2-3,TRBV5-6,CASSLLTVYTDTQYF
TRBJ2-3,TRBV7-9,CASSIDWGRSTDTQYF
TRBJ2-3,TRBV2,CASSVKSGYTDTQYF
TRBJ2-5,TRBV9,CASSVISGGQETQYF
TRBJ1-5,TRBV20-1,CSAIPISSGGSNQPQHF
TRBJ2-7,TRBV7-2,CASSLGGTSGRSEQYF
TRBJ1-5,TRBV12-3/TRBV12-4,CASSDPGNSNQPQHF